This T cell receptor (beta chain) was captured in a study of cytomegalovirus exposure and HLA in healthy donors. Study outcomes and limitations: Per published reports, the classifier diagnosed cytomegalovirus status with high specificity and sensitivity.

Profiled with immunoSEQ multiplex PCR; TCRdb holds only in-frame clones, not every one. This table holds about 60,000 clones, about 96% found once. In the case of this clone: Its target is not known.

Germline V gene sequence: CDR1 SQVTM, CDR2 ANQGSEA. The V segment lost 7 bases and the J segment 0 bases; nucleotides outside the gene matches: 3. The CDR3 runs to 13 residues. The rearrangement links TRBV29-1 to TRBJ1-1, with 9 bases aligning to TRBD1. This clonotype was obtained from a man younger than 35 in good health and CMV-seronegative. The sample taken for sequencing was PBMCs. CDR3 amino acids: CSAGQGMNTEAFF. CDR3 coding DNA: TGCAGCGCGGGACAGGGAATGAACACTGAAGCTTTCTTT.